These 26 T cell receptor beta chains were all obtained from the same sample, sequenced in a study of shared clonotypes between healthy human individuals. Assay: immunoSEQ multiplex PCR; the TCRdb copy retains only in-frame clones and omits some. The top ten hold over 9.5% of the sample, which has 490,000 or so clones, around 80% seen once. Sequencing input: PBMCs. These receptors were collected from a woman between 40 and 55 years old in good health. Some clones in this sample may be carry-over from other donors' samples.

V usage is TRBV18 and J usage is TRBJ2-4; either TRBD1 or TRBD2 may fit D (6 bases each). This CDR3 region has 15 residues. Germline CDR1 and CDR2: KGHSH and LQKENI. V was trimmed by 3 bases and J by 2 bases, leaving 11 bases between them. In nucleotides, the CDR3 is TGTGCCAGCTCACCTAAAGGGGGGACCAAAAACATTCAGTACTTC. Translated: CASSPKGGTKNIQYF.

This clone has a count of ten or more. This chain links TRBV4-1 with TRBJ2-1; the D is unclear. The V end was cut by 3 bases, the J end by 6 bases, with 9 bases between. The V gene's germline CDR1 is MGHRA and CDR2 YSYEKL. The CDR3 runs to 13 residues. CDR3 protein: CASSQLDPNEQFF. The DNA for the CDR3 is TGCGCCAGCAGCCAGCTAGATCCCAATGAGCAGTTCTTC.

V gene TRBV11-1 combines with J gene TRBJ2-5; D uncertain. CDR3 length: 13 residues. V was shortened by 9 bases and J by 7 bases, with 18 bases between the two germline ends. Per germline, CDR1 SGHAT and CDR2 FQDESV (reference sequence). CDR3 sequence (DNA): TGTGCCAGTTCGCCCACGCTGCTGGTGACCCAGTACTTC. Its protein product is CASSPTLLVTQYF.

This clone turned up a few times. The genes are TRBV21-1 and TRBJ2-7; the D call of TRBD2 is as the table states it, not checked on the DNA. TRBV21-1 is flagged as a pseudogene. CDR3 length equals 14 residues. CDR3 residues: CASPGRGRFYEQYF. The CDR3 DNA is TGTGCCAGCCCAGGGCGGGGGAGGTTCTACGAGCAGTACTTC.

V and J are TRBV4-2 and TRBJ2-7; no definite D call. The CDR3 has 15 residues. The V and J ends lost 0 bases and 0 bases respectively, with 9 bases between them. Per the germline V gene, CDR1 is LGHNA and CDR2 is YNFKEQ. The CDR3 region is CASSQEWDSSYEQYF. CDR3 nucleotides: TGTGCCAGCAGCCAAGAATGGGATAGCTCCTACGAGCAGTACTTC.

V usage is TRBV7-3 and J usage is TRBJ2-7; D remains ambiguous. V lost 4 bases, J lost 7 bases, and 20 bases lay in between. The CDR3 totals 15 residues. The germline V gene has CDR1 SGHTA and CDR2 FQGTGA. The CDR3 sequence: CASSSRRFPVGEQYF. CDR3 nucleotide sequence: TGTGCCAGCAGCTCCAGGCGATTCCCAGTGGGGGAGCAGTACTTC.

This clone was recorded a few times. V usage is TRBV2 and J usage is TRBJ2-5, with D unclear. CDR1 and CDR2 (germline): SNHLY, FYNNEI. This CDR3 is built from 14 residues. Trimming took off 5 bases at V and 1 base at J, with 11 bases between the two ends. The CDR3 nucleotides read TGTGCCAGCAGTCGACCCGGGTTCCAAGAGACCCAGTACTTC. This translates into CASSRPGFQETQYF.

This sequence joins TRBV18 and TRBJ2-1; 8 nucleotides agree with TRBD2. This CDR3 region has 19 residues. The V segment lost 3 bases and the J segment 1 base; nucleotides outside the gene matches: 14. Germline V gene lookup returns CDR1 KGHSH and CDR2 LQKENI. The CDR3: CASSPPGTRALGSYNEQFF. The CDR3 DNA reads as TGTGCCAGCTCACCCCCCGGGACTAGGGCCCTAGGATCCTACAATGAGCAGTTCTTC.

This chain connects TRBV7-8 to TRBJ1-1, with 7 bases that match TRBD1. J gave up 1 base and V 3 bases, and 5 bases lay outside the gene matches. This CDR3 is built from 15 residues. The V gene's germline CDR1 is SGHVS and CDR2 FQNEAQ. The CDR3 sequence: CASSLMTGRNTEAFF. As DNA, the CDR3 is TGTGCCAGCAGCTTGATGACAGGGAGGAACACTGAAGCTTTCTTT.

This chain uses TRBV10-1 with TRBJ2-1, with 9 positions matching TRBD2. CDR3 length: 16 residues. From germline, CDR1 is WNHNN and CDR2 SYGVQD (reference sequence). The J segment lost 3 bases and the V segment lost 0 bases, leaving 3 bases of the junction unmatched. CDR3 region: CASSESGLANYNEQFF. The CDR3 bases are TGCGCCAGCAGTGAGTCGGGACTAGCCAACTACAATGAGCAGTTCTTC.

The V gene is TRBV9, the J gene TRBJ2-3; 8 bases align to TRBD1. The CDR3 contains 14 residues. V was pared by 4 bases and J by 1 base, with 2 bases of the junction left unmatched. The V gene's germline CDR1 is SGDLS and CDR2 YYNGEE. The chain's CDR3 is CASSPGQGTDTQYF. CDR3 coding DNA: TGTGCCAGCAGCCCGGGACAGGGCACAGATACGCAGTATTTT.

CDR3 amino acids: CASSADSLADTQYF. In DNA form, the CDR3 reads TGTGCCAGCAGCGCGGACAGTTTGGCAGATACGCAGTATTTT. The rearrangement joins TRBV7-3 to TRBJ2-3; a weak D match, TRBD1 (6 bases). The CDR3 has 14 amino acids. Trimming removed 5 bases at V and 4 bases at J, with 13 bases between. The germline V gene has CDR1 SGHTA and CDR2 FQGTGA.

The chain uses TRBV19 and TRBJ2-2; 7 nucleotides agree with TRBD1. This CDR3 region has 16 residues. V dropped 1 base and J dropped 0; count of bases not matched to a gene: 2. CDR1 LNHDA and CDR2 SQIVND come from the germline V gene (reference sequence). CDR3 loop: CASSIVGTANTGELFF. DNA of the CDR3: TGTGCCAGTAGTATAGTCGGGACAGCGAACACCGGGGAGCTGTTTTTT.

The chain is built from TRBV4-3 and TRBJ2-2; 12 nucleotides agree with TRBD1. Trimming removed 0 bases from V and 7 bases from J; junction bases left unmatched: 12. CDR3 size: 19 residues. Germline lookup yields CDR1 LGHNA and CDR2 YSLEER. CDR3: CASSQEVGGQGAGYGELFF. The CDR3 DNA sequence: TGCGCCAGCAGCCAAGAAGTAGGGGGACAGGGGGCTGGCTACGGGGAGCTGTTTTTT.

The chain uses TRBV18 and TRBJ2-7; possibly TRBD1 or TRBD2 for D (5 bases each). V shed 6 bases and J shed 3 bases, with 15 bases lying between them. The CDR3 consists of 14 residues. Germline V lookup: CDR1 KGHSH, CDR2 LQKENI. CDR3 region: CASSGRVRIYEQYF. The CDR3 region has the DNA TGTGCCAGCTCGGGGCGGGTCCGAATCTACGAGCAGTACTTC.

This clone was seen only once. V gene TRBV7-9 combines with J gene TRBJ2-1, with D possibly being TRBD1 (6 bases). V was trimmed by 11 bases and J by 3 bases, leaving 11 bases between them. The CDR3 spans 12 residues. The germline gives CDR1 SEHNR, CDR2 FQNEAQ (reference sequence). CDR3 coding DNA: TGTGCCTGCGGACAGTTCTACAATGAGCAGTTCTTC. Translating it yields CACGQFYNEQFF. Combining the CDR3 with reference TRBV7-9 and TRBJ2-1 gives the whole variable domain DTGVSQNPRHKITKRGQNVTFRCDPISEHNRLYWYRQTLGQGPEFLTYFQNEAQLEKSRLLSDRFSAERPKGSFSTLEIQRTEQGDSAMYLCACGQFYNEQFFGPGTRLTVL.

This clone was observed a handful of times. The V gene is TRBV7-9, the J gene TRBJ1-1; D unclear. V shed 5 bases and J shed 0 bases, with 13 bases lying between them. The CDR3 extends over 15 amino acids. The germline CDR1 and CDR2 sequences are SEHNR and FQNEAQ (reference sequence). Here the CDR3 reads CASSPRLKLNTEAFF. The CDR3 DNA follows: TGTGCCAGCAGCCCGAGATTGAAGTTGAACACTGAAGCTTTCTTT.

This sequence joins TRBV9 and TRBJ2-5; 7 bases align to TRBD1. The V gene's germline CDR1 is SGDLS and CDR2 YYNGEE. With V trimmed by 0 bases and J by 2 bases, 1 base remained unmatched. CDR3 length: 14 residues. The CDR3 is CASSVGTGQETQYF. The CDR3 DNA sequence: TGTGCCAGCAGCGTAGGGACAGGACAAGAGACCCAGTACTTC. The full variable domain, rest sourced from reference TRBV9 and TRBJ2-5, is DSGVTQTPKHLITATGQRVTLRCSPRSGDLSVYWYQQSLDQGLQFLIQYYNGEERAKGNILERFSAQQFPDLHSELNLSSLELGDSALYFCASSVGTGQETQYFGPGTRLLVL.

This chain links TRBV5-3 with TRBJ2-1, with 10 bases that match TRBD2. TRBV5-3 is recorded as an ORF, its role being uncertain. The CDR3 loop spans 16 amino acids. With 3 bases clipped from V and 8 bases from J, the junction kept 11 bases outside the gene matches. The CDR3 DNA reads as TGTGCCAGAAGCTACCCGTCGGGACTAGCGATGGATGAGCAGTTCTTC. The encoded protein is CARSYPSGLAMDEQFF.

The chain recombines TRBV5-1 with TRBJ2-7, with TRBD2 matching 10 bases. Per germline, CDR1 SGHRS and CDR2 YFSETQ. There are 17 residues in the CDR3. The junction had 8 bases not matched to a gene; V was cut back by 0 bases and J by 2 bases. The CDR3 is CASSLARTSGITYEQYF. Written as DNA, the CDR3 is TGCGCCAGCAGCTTGGCCCGAACTAGCGGGATAACCTACGAGCAGTACTTC.

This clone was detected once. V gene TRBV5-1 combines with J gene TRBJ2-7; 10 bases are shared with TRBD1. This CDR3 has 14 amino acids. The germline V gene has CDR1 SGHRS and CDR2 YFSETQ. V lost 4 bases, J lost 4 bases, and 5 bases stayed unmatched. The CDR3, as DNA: TGCGCCAGCAGCCCGACAGGGGGCGCGTACGAGCAGTACTTC. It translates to CASSPTGGAYEQYF.

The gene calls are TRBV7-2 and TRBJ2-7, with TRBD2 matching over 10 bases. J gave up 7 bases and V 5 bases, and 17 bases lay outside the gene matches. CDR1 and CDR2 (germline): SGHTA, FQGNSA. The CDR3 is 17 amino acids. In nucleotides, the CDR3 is TGTGCCAGCAGCCCGGACAGGACTAGCGGACTGATGGGGGAGCAGTACTTC. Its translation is CASSPDRTSGLMGEQYF. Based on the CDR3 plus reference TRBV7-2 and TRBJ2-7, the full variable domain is GAGVSQSPSNKVTEKGKDVELRCDPISGHTALYWYRQSLGQGLEFLIYFQGNSAPDKSGLPSDRFSAERTGGSVSTLTIQRTQQEDSAVYLCASSPDRTSGLMGEQYFGPGTRLTVT.

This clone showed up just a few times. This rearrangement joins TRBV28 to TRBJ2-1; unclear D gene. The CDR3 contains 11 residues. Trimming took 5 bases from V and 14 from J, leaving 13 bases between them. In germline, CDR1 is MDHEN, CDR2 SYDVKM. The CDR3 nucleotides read TGTGCCAGCAGTCCCTCGACGCAGAAGTTCTTC. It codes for CASSPSTQKFF. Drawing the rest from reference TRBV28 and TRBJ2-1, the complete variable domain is DVKVTQSSRYLVKRTGEKVFLECVQDMDHENMFWYRQDPGLGLRLIYFSYDVKMKEKGDIPEGYSVSREKKERFSLILESASTNQTSMYLCASSPSTQKFFGPGTRLTVL.

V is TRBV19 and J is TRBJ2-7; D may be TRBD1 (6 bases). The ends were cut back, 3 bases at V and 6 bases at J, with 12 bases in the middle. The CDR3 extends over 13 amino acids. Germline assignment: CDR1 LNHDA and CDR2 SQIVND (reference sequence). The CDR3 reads CASSMIQGSEQYF. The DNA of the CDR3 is TGTGCCAGTAGTATGATACAGGGAAGCGAGCAGTACTTC.

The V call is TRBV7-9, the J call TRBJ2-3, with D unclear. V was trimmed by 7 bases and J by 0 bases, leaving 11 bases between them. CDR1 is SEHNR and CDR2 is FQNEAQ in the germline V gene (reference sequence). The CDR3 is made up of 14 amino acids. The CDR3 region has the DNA TGTGCCAGCAAAGGCGGTTACAGCACAGATACGCAGTATTTT. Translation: CASKGGYSTDTQYF.

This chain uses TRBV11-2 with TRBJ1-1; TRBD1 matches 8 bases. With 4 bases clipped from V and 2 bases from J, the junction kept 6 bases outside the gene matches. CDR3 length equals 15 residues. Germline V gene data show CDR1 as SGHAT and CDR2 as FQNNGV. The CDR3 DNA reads TGTGCCAGCAGCTCCTCGGACAGGGCAAACACTGAAGCTTTCTTT. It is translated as CASSSSDRANTEAFF.